A single sample is the source of the 15 T cell receptor beta chains below, sequenced in a study of beta chain features in type 1 diabetes. Study-wide results and caveats: Type 1 diabetes patients had TCRB CDR3s that were shorter (moderately but significantly so) in all four CD4+ subsets.

cDNA synthesis used the whole RNA isolate, giving expressed TCRB sequences. Assay: immunoSEQ multiplex PCR; the TCRdb copy retains only in-frame clones and omits some. The top ten clones hold 2% to 3% of a sample with 100,000 to 150,000 clones, roughly 17% of them seen once. No antigens are known for them. The sample taken for sequencing was central memory CD4+ T cells from blood. The receptor set was obtained from a man aged 18 to 29 with type 1 diabetes.

The chain carries TRBV6-6 and TRBJ2-1, with 8 bases aligning to TRBD1. The CDR3 loop spans 15 amino acids. V gave up 2 bases and J gave up 8 bases; unmatched junction bases: 8. The germline V gene encodes CDR1 MNHNY and CDR2 SVGAGI (reference sequence). CDR3 region: CASSYRTGTYDEQFF. The CDR3 DNA sequence: TGTGCCAGCAGTTACCGGACAGGGACGTACGATGAGCAGTTCTTC.

The J gene is TRBJ1-2, the V gene TRBV10-3, with D possibly matching TRBD1 (5 bases). Germline V gene sequence: CDR1 ENHRY, CDR2 SYGVKD. The CDR3 has 14 residues. Trimming took off 5 bases at V and 2 bases at J, with 12 bases between the two ends. CDR3 amino acids: CAISPGTANYGYTF. The CDR3 nucleotides read TGTGCCATCAGTCCCGGGACTGCGAACTATGGCTACACCTTC.

J is TRBJ2-3 and V is TRBV7-9, with D uncertain. The CDR3 has 12 residues. Trimming cost V 4 bases and J 4 bases, with 6 bases left between them. Germline V lookup: CDR1 SEHNR, CDR2 FQNEAQ (reference sequence). This CDR3 is CASSSGSDTQYF. The CDR3 region has the DNA TGTGCCAGCAGCTCGGGCTCAGATACGCAGTATTTT.

This clone was detected ten times or more. This CDR3 is CSVDPGWNTGELFF. The CDR3 DNA is TGCAGCGTTGACCCAGGGTGGAACACCGGGGAGCTGTTTTTT. V gene TRBV29-1 combines with J gene TRBJ2-2, with a possible D match to TRBD1 (5 bases). V was shortened by 3 bases and J by 1 base, with 9 bases between the two germline ends. Germline CDR1 reads SQVTM; CDR2 reads ANQGSEA. The length of the CDR3 is 14 residues.

The CDR3: CASSDTGAYEQYF. CDR3 in DNA: TGTGCCAGCAGCGATACTGGGGCCTACGAGCAGTACTTC. The V call is TRBV6-5, the J call TRBJ2-7; D remains ambiguous. V was trimmed by 6 bases and J by 2 bases, leaving 11 bases between them. The CDR3 totals 13 residues. Germline V gene data show CDR1 as MNHEY and CDR2 as SVGAGI.

This clone appeared a few times. The chain recombines TRBV29-1 with TRBJ2-7; TRBD1 agrees at 9 bases. Unmatched junction bases numbered 12, after V lost 7 bases and J lost 2 bases. Germline V CDR1 and CDR2: SQVTM, ANQGSEA. CDR3 length: 15 residues. CDR3 in amino acids: CSGLTGGTGPYEQYF. CDR3 nucleotide sequence: TGCAGCGGCCTTACCGGAGGGACAGGGCCCTACGAGCAGTACTTC.

The rearrangement uses TRBV11-2 and TRBJ2-7; D remains unclear. Germline CDR1 SGHAT, CDR2 FQNNGV. Trimming cost V 4 bases and J 2 bases, with 15 bases left between them. This CDR3 contains 15 residues. In nucleotides, the CDR3 is TGTGCCAGCAGCTGGGCTCATTTGGGTACCTACGAGCAGTACTTC. Translated, it gives CASSWAHLGTYEQYF.

Only a few counts were recorded for this clone. The chain is built from TRBV7-9 and TRBJ2-1; weak D call: TRBD2 (6 bases). This CDR3 has 15 amino acids. The V end lost 5 bases, the J end lost 2 bases, and 13 bases lay between the germline ends. Per the germline V gene, CDR1 is SEHNR and CDR2 is FQNEAQ (reference sequence). This CDR3 reads CASSDIGGTYNEQFF. The DNA for the CDR3 is TGTGCCAGCAGCGATATCGGGGGTACCTACAATGAGCAGTTCTTC. The full variable domain, completed using reference TRBV7-9 and TRBJ2-1, is DTGVSQNPRHKITKRGQNVTFRCDPISEHNRLYWYRQTLGQGPEFLTYFQNEAQLEKSRLLSDRFSAERPKGSFSTLEIQRTEQGDSAMYLCASSDIGGTYNEQFFGPGTRLTVL.

This clone was found a few times. The chain has TRBV19 and TRBJ2-5; D is undetermined. The length of the CDR3 is 9 residues. The germline CDR1 and CDR2 sequences are LNHDA and SQIVND (reference sequence). CDR3 coding DNA: TGTGGCTGGAAGGAGACCCAGTACTTC. This translates into CGWKETQYF.

This clone was counted many times. J is TRBJ1-4 and V is TRBV30, with D uncertain. Germline loops: CDR1 GTSNPN, CDR2 SVGIG (reference sequence). The CDR3 runs to 15 residues. Between the trimmed V and J ends, which lost 3 bases and 5 bases, there was a span of 16 bases. CDR3 DNA sequence: TGTGCCTGGAGACCTCCCGGAGCCAAGAATGAAAAACTGTTTTTT. It encodes CAWRPPGAKNEKLFF. The full variable domain, completed using reference TRBV30 and TRBJ1-4, is SQTIHQWPATLVQPVGSPLSLECTVEGTSNPNLYWYRQAAGRGLQLLFYSVGIGQISSEVPQNLSASRPQDRQFILSSKKLLLSDSGFYLCAWRPPGAKNEKLFFGSGTQLSVL.

This clone came up a few times. V is TRBV7-2 and J is TRBJ2-1; no clear D. Trimming cost V 3 bases and J 4 bases, with 10 bases left between them. This CDR3 is 14 amino acids long. Germline V gene lookup returns CDR1 SGHTA and CDR2 FQGNSA. Here the CDR3 reads CASSFGFEYNEQFF. CDR3 nucleotide sequence: TGTGCCAGCAGCTTTGGGTTTGAGTACAATGAGCAGTTCTTC.

V usage is TRBV5-6 and J usage is TRBJ2-1; D perhaps matches TRBD2 (5 bases). Trimming shortened V by 4 bases and J by 8 bases, and 7 bases separated the two germline ends. Per the germline V gene, CDR1 is SGHDT and CDR2 is YYEEEE. The CDR3 covers 11 residues. CDR3 sequence reads: CASSQLDEQFF. CDR3 nucleotides: TGTGCCAGCAGCCAACTAGATGAGCAGTTCTTC.

This clone was counted a few times. V and J are TRBV9 and TRBJ2-5, with D possibly called TRBD1 or TRBD2 (6 bases each). V was clipped by 8 bases and J by 8 bases, with 28 bases between them. Germline V gene sequence: CDR1 SGDLS, CDR2 YYNGEE. The CDR3 loop spans 16 amino acids. The CDR3 reads CASAGTGTAWSGTQYF. Here the CDR3 DNA reads TGTGCCAGTGCGGGAACAGGGACTGCATGGTCAGGAACCCAGTACTTC.

This clone was seen only a few times. The gene calls are TRBV13 and TRBJ2-5; 9 positions agree with TRBD1. Germline CDR1 is PRHDT and CDR2 is FYEKMQ (reference sequence). This CDR3 contains 16 residues. The V and J ends lost 0 bases and 9 bases, in that order; junction bases with no gene match: 11. In nucleotides, the CDR3 is TGTGCCAGCAGCTTAGGCAACGGACAGGGGTCCGGGGCCCAGTACTTC. Translation gives CASSLGNGQGSGAQYF.

The chain uses TRBV29-1 and TRBJ2-1; possible D gene TRBD1, 5 bases. The V and J ends lost 5 bases and 1 base respectively, with 12 bases between them. Germline CDR1 reads SQVTM; CDR2 reads ANQGSEA. The CDR3 covers 14 residues. The chain's CDR3 is CSVLDRVSYNEQFF. CDR3 nucleotides: TGCAGCGTTCTAGACAGAGTTTCCTACAATGAGCAGTTCTTC.